This passage covers 14 T cell receptor beta chains from one sample sequenced in a study of OX40 agonist ivuxolimab in advanced cancers. Assay: immunoSEQ multiplex PCR; the TCRdb copy retains only in-frame clones and omits some. The table lists 25,000 to 30,000 clones, more than 70% of them singletons. The material was CD4+ or CD8+ T cells sorted from blood, obtained in a trial of the OX40 agonist ivuxolimab. The receptors were sampled from an adult with an advanced solid tumor such as melanoma, head and neck, liver or kidney cancer.

This clone was counted only a few times. The chain couples TRBV6-5 to TRBJ2-1; TRBD1 matches 7 bases. CDR1 is MNHEY and CDR2 is SVGAGI in the germline V gene. CDR3 length: 15 residues. V lost 6 bases to trimming and J lost 0 bases; unmatched junction nucleotides: 5. The CDR3: CASSSRDSSYNEQFF. In DNA form, the CDR3 reads TGTGCCAGCAGCAGCCGGGACAGCTCCTACAATGAGCAGTTCTTC.

CDR3 nucleotides: TGTGCCAGCAGCTTGACTAGCGGGCCCTACAATGAGCAGTTCTTC. Residues: CASSLTSGPYNEQFF. The genes are TRBV7-3 and TRBJ2-1; 10 bases are shared with TRBD2. This CDR3 is built from 15 residues. CDR1 is SGHTA, CDR2 FQGTGA, per germline. V lost 3 bases and J lost 2; bases outside the gene matches: 1.

The J gene is TRBJ1-2, the V gene TRBV9, with D possibly matching TRBD1 (5 bases). The CDR3 loop spans 13 amino acids. Germline lookup yields CDR1 SGDLS and CDR2 YYNGEE. Trimming left V 0 bases short and J 8 bases short, with 11 bases between. In nucleotides, the CDR3 is TGTGCCAGCAGCGTAGGAGGGGCAGGCGGCTACACCTTC. Translated, it gives CASSVGGAGGYTF.

This clone has only one observation. The chain is built from TRBV10-2 and TRBJ2-7, with 7 bases lining up with TRBD1. Per germline, CDR1 WSHSY and CDR2 SAAADI. This CDR3 spans 15 amino acids. After removal of 8 bases from V and 2 bases from J, the junction contained 12 bases not matched to a gene. The chain's CDR3 is CASSGVQGRPYEQYF. The CDR3 region has the DNA TGCGCCAGCTCGGGCGTACAGGGGAGACCCTACGAGCAGTACTTC.

The chain has TRBV5-1 and TRBJ1-6; unclear D gene. Trimming cost V 0 bases and J 10 bases, with 11 bases left between them. The CDR3 sequence is 14 residues long. Germline V gives CDR1 SGHRS, CDR2 YFSETQ. CDR3 sequence reads: CASSLASGESPLHF. The CDR3 DNA reads as TGCGCCAGCAGCTTGGCCTCCGGAGAGTCACCCCTCCACTTT.

The CDR3 DNA follows: TGTGCCAGCAGCGCAACCGGGAACCACGATGAAGCTTTCTTT. Protein sequence: CASSATGNHDEAFF. The chain uses TRBV5-4 and TRBJ1-1, with unresolved D. CDR3 length: 14 amino acids. Germline values: CDR1 SGHNT, CDR2 YYREEE (reference sequence). Trimming stripped 4 bases from V and 7 bases from J, with 17 bases between.

The gene calls are TRBV6-5 and TRBJ2-7, with TRBD1 matching over 8 bases. V dropped 2 bases and J dropped 4; count of bases not matched to a gene: 7. Germline V gene data show CDR1 as MNHEY and CDR2 as SVGAGI. This CDR3 comprises 15 residues. The CDR3 DNA reads TGTGCCAGCAGTTACGCTCGACAGGGGTGGTACGAGCAGTACTTC. Protein: CASSYARQGWYEQYF.

J is TRBJ1-4 and V is TRBV7-2; perhaps TRBD1 as D (6 bases). Germline V gene sequence: CDR1 SGHTA, CDR2 FQGNSA. The V end was cut by 0 bases, the J end by 8 bases, with 13 bases between. There are 15 residues in the CDR3. The CDR3 region has the DNA TGTGCCAGCAGCTTAGCTCCAGGGGCTCAGGAAAAACTGTTTTTT. This encodes CASSLAPGAQEKLFF.

The chain is built from TRBV25-1 and TRBJ1-3; tentatively, D is TRBD1 (6 bases). With 7 bases removed from V and 6 bases from J, the gap between germline ends came to 10 bases. CDR1 MGHDK and CDR2 SYGVNS come from the germline V gene. The CDR3 contains 12 residues. Written as DNA, the CDR3 is TGTGCCAGCATGGACAGCCCAAACACCATATATTTT. Amino acids: CASMDSPNTIYF.

This chain joins TRBV27 and TRBJ2-1; 7 bases are shared with TRBD1. There are 16 residues in the CDR3. CDR1 and CDR2 from the germline V gene are MNHEY and SMNVEV (reference sequence). V shed 1 base and J 0 bases; nucleotides not matched to a gene: 3. The CDR3 sequence: CASSLYGDSSYNEQFF. The CDR3 coding sequence is TGTGCCAGCAGTTTATATGGGGACAGCTCCTACAATGAGCAGTTCTTC.

The V gene is TRBV29-1, the J gene TRBJ2-1; TRBD2 aligns across 10 bases. The trim removed 1 base at V and 0 bases at J, leaving 12 bases unmatched. Germline-derived CDR1 and CDR2 are SQVTM and ANQGSEA. The CDR3 is 19 residues long. The CDR3 nucleotides are TGCAGCGTTGAAGGGACAGAAACTAGCGGGACCTACTCCTACAATGAGCAGTTCTTC. Translated, it gives CSVEGTETSGTYSYNEQFF.

The CDR3 DNA follows: TGTGCCAGCAGTTTTGGCTACAATGAGCAGTTCTTC. It translates to CASSFGYNEQFF. V usage is TRBV28 and J usage is TRBJ2-1; D is undetermined. CDR1 MDHEN and CDR2 SYDVKM come from the germline V gene. This CDR3 spans 12 amino acids. Trimming pared 3 bases from V and 3 bases from J, leaving 3 bases between.

The rearrangement links TRBV27 to TRBJ2-2, with 10 bases aligning to TRBD1. This CDR3 is 16 amino acids long. Looked up from germline, CDR1 is MNHEY and CDR2 is SMNVEV (reference sequence). V trimming: 6 bases; J trimming: 8 bases; junction bases outside the gene matches: 12. The CDR3 reads CASSPKDGQGVGELFF. CDR3 DNA: TGTGCCAGCAGCCCGAAAGATGGACAGGGGGTAGGGGAGCTGTTTTTT.

The chain carries TRBV6-5 and TRBJ2-2; D is tentatively TRBD1 or TRBD2 (5 bases each). This CDR3 has 12 amino acids. Germline CDR1 and CDR2: MNHEY and SVGAGI. Trimming stripped 4 bases from V and 5 bases from J, with 5 bases between. CDR3 residues: CASSWGTGELFF. The CDR3 region has the DNA TGTGCCAGCAGTTGGGGGACCGGGGAGCTGTTTTTT.